This T cell receptor beta chain was captured in a study of blood T cells in healthy people across ages. Findings and caveats of the study: PBMCs were not sorted, which prevented a conclusive comparison of naive versus antigen-experienced cells.

Comments on this clonotype: Its antigen is still unknown.

A second roughly 7 to 11 cycle PCR used barcoded and J-beta primers. From each sample, at least 2.5 million paired-end reads containing CDR3 were obtained. TCRdb re-derived calls from the 5' RACE reads in MiXCR, one entry per CDR3 protein. The sample holds 1.2 million to 1.5 million distinct CDR3 sequences, roughly 40% seen once. This CDR3 is built from 15 residues. CDR1 and CDR2 (germline): SGHTA, FQGNSA. They isolated at least 7 million PBMCs from each sample. The V call is TRBV7-2, the J call TRBJ2-4, with 8 bases fitting TRBD2. The better agreement between TRBJ2-5 and the DNA end casts doubt on the J call. Sequences were obtained from blood. This sequence originates from a woman aged 18-29 years in good health. Written as DNA, the CDR3 is TGTGCCAGCAGCTTATGGCGGGGGGCCGAAGAGACCCAGTACTTC. Protein: CASSLWRGAEETQYF.